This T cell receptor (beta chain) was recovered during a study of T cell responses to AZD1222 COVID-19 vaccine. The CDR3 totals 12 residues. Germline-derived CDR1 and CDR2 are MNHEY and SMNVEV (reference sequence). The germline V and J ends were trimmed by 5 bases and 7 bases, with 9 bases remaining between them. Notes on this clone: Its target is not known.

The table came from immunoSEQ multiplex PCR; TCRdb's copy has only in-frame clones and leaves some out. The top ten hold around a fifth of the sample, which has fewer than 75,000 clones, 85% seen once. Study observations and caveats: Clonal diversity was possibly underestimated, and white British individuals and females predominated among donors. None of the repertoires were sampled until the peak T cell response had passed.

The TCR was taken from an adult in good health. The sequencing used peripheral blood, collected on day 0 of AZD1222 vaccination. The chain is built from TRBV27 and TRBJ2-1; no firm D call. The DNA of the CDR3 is TGTGCCAGCAGTCAACGAACAAATGAGCAGTTCTTC. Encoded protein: CASSQRTNEQFF.